The 21 T cell receptor beta chains presented below share a single source sample, sequenced in a study of long-term antiretroviral therapy in people with HIV. Sequencing used immunoSEQ v3.0 at survey level. TCRdb's table, derived via immunoSEQ multiplex PCR, lists solely in-frame clones and lacks some. The data hold about 35,000 clones, with around 94% observed a single time. Source: unsorted PBMCs, taken 4.1 years after starting antiretroviral therapy. The receptors were sampled from a woman aged 45-65 years with HIV.

The chain combines TRBV15 with TRBJ1-6, with D possibly matching TRBD1 (5 bases). V was shortened by 3 bases and J by 6 bases, with 15 bases between the two germline ends. The CDR3 totals 16 residues. CDR1 is LNHNV, CDR2 YYDKDF, per germline (reference sequence). For the CDR3, the DNA is TGTGCCACCAGCAGCGGACACCCTACCGTTAATTCACCCCTCCACTTT. As protein: CATSSGHPTVNSPLHF.

This sequence joins TRBV10-1 and TRBJ2-3; 12 bases are shared with TRBD1. J gave up 6 bases and V 3 bases, and 13 bases lay outside the gene matches. Germline lookup yields CDR1 WNHNN and CDR2 SYGVQD (reference sequence). The CDR3 has 18 amino acids. The CDR3 is CASSDPAVGTGGLDTQYF. In DNA form, the CDR3 reads TGCGCCAGCAGTGACCCCGCGGTGGGGACAGGGGGCCTTGATACGCAGTATTTT.

This chain connects TRBV7-2 to TRBJ2-5, with TRBD2 matching over 10 bases. CDR3 length: 14 residues. Germline CDR1 SGHTA, CDR2 FQGNSA. The ends lost 1 base at V and 5 bases at J; junction bases unmatched: 1. The CDR3 here is CASSLDSGRETQYF. The CDR3 coding sequence is TGTGCCAGCAGCTTAGATAGCGGGAGGGAGACCCAGTACTTC.

The J gene is TRBJ1-3, the V gene TRBV4-3; D is perhaps TRBD1 (6 bases). CDR1 LGHNA and CDR2 YSLEER come from the germline V gene. Trimming took 0 bases from V and 5 from J, leaving 17 bases between them. This CDR3 contains 17 residues. CDR3 nucleotides: TGCGCCAGCAGCCAAGATTGGGCGGGGGCGCGGAGAAACACCATATATTTT. Residues: CASSQDWAGARRNTIYF.

The V and J genes are TRBV6-5 and TRBJ2-2; D possibly corresponds to TRBD1 (5 bases). Germline assignment: CDR1 MNHEY and CDR2 SVGAGI. V was trimmed by 3 bases and J by 2 bases, leaving 13 bases between them. The CDR3 contains 16 residues. The CDR3 sequence: CASSYVAGLNTGELFF. CDR3 bases: TGTGCCAGCAGTTATGTCGCAGGGCTTAACACCGGGGAGCTGTTTTTT.

The V call is TRBV7-9, the J call TRBJ1-4; 9 bases fit TRBD1. This CDR3 comprises 16 residues. Looked up from germline, CDR1 is SEHNR and CDR2 is FQNEAQ (reference sequence). Trimming took 4 bases from V and 5 from J; bases not matched to a gene: 8. In DNA, the CDR3 is TGTGCCAGCAGCTCGGTACCGGGACAGGGAAATGAAAAACTGTTTTTT. This translates into CASSSVPGQGNEKLFF. The whole variable domain, filled in from reference TRBV7-9 and TRBJ1-4, reads DTGVSQNPRHKITKRGQNVTFRCDPISEHNRLYWYRQTLGQGPEFLTYFQNEAQLEKSRLLSDRFSAERPKGSFSTLEIQRTEQGDSAMYLCASSSVPGQGNEKLFFGSGTQLSVL.

This chain joins TRBV5-4 and TRBJ2-2, with unresolved D. CDR1 is SGHNT, CDR2 YYREEE, per germline (reference sequence). V was shortened by 0 bases and J by 7 bases, with 4 bases between the two germline ends. The length of the CDR3 is 12 residues. CDR3 sequence (DNA): TGTGCCAGCAGCTTGGTGGGCGGGGAGCTGTTTTTT. As protein: CASSLVGGELFF.

This clone has just one count. The V call is TRBV7-2, the J call TRBJ1-2, with 7 bases identical to TRBD1. The trim removed 3 bases at V and 2 bases at J, leaving 3 bases unmatched. Germline assignment: CDR1 SGHTA and CDR2 FQGNSA. The CDR3 runs 14 residues. The DNA for the CDR3 is TGTGCCAGCAGCTTTGGGACAGCCAACTATGGCTACACCTTC. Its translation: CASSFGTANYGYTF.

This chain uses TRBV6-5 with TRBJ2-7, with 8 positions matching TRBD2. From germline, CDR1 is MNHEY and CDR2 SVGAGI. The CDR3 sequence is 15 residues long. V lost 6 bases and J lost 3; bases outside the gene matches: 10. The CDR3: CASRTPAGESYEQYF. The CDR3 DNA follows: TGTGCCAGCAGAACCCCAGCGGGGGAGAGCTACGAGCAGTACTTC.

This chain connects TRBV19 to TRBJ1-4; a weak D match, TRBD1 (6 bases). CDR1 LNHDA and CDR2 SQIVND come from the germline V gene (reference sequence). Deletions cut 7 bases from V and 7 bases from J, with 19 bases between. The CDR3 length is 15 residues. CDR3: CASTPGHSEGEKLFF. As DNA, the CDR3 is TGTGCCAGTACTCCGGGACATTCGGAGGGTGAAAAACTGTTTTTT.

The chain recombines TRBV13 with TRBJ2-5; either TRBD1 or TRBD2 may fit D (7 bases each). Between the trimmed V and J ends, which lost 3 bases and 1 base, there was a span of 9 bases. The germline V gene has CDR1 PRHDT and CDR2 FYEKMQ (reference sequence). CDR3 length: 14 amino acids. CDR3 protein: CASSFRGGQETQYF. Written as DNA, the CDR3 is TGTGCCAGCAGCTTCAGGGGGGGCCAAGAGACCCAGTACTTC.

This clone has just one count. This chain joins TRBV4-1 and TRBJ1-1; TRBD1 agrees at 12 bases. The V segment lost 7 bases and the J segment 6 bases; nucleotides outside the gene matches: 9. CDR3 size: 15 residues. Looked up from germline, CDR1 is MGHRA and CDR2 is YSYEKL. The CDR3 region has the DNA TGCGCCAGCACCCCCGGGACAGGGGGCGCAGCTGAAGCTTTCTTT. Amino acids: CASTPGTGGAAEAFF.

This sequence joins TRBV18 and TRBJ2-7, with no clear D. V was clipped by 3 bases and J by 9 bases, with 12 bases between them. The CDR3 has 12 residues. In germline, CDR1 is KGHSH, CDR2 LQKENI. In nucleotides, the CDR3 is TGTGCCAGCTCACCTTACACCGAGGTGCAGTACTTC. Its protein is CASSPYTEVQYF.

The table lists this clone with a count of one. V gene TRBV5-4 combines with J gene TRBJ2-5; 9 bases are shared with TRBD2. CDR3 size: 15 residues. Trimming removed 2 bases from V and 4 bases from J; junction bases left unmatched: 6. From germline, CDR1 is SGHNT and CDR2 YYREEE (reference sequence). The DNA for the CDR3 is TGTGCCAGCAGCTTCTCTAGCGGGAACCTAGAGACCCAGTACTTC. This gives the protein CASSFSSGNLETQYF.

V is TRBV7-9 and J is TRBJ2-1, with a possible D match to TRBD2 (7 bases). V was cut by 1 base and J by 3 bases, with 13 bases left in between. The CDR3 sequence is 16 residues long. Germline assignment: CDR1 SEHNR and CDR2 FQNEAQ (reference sequence). In nucleotides, the CDR3 is TGTGCCAGCAGCTTAGGTGGGGGGGCCGTCTACAATGAGCAGTTCTTC. Translation gives CASSLGGGAVYNEQFF.

On this clone itself: The junction and the germline gene differ at one end; a read error may be behind it. The chain uses TRBV7-9 and TRBJ1-3; perhaps TRBD1 as D (6 bases). The CDR3 consists of 15 residues. CDR1 is SEHNR, CDR2 FQNEAQ, per germline (reference sequence). CDR3 sequence (DNA): TGTGTCAGCAGCTTAGGGGGGGAATCTGGAAACACCATATATTTT. It is translated as CVSSLGGESGNTIYF.

The chain recombines TRBV27 with TRBJ1-1; D might be TRBD1 (6 bases). The V gene's germline CDR1 is MNHEY and CDR2 SMNVEV (reference sequence). The CDR3 runs to 17 residues. Between the trimmed V and J ends, which lost 3 bases and 1 base, there was a span of 18 bases. CDR3 amino acids: CASSFLRGEQRNTEAFF. CDR3 sequence (DNA): TGTGCCAGCAGTTTTCTAAGGGGGGAACAGAGGAACACTGAAGCTTTCTTT.

This chain links TRBV4-2 with TRBJ1-6; D possibly corresponds to TRBD1 (5 bases). The CDR3 loop spans 15 amino acids. The ends were cut back, 0 bases at V and 10 bases at J, with 13 bases in the middle. Germline loops: CDR1 LGHNA, CDR2 YNFKEQ. The CDR3 DNA reads as TGTGCCAGCAGCCAAGACCGCCAGGGCAGGTCACCCCTCCACTTT. This encodes CASSQDRQGRSPLHF.

This chain uses TRBV6-5 with TRBJ1-1; 11 nucleotides agree with TRBD1. V was clipped by 6 bases and J by 4 bases; unmatched bases: 7. This CDR3 contains 15 residues. CDR1 MNHEY and CDR2 SVGAGI come from the germline V gene. The CDR3 sequence: CASRGRDRGTTEAFF. Here the CDR3 DNA reads TGTGCCAGCAGGGGCCGGGACAGGGGGACCACTGAAGCTTTCTTT.

The chain combines TRBV6-1 with TRBJ2-2; 8 nucleotides line up with TRBD1. CDR1 MNHNS and CDR2 SASEGT come from the germline V gene. This CDR3 has 14 residues. V dropped 10 bases and J dropped 3; count of bases not matched to a gene: 7. The CDR3: CATKDRVDTGELFF. CDR3 bases: TGTGCCACCAAGGACAGGGTGGACACCGGGGAGCTGTTTTTT.

The table lists this clone with a count of one. The rearrangement uses TRBV2 and TRBJ1-5; D might be TRBD1 (6 bases). Deletions cut 6 bases from V and 4 bases from J, with 16 bases between. CDR1 and CDR2 (germline): SNHLY, FYNNEI. The CDR3 sequence is 15 residues long. The CDR3 region is CASSVSDRPNQPQHF. CDR3 bases: TGTGCCAGCAGCGTGTCGGACAGACCGAATCAGCCCCAGCATTTT.